This is a list of T cell receptor beta chains from one sample in a study of OX40 agonist ivuxolimab in advanced cancers. Sequencing was performed with immunoSEQ multiplex PCR; in TCRdb, only in-frame clones are kept and a portion is missing. Altogether over 80,000 clones are present, roughly 93% being singletons, with the ten largest covering around 0.33%. This sample comprised CD4+ or CD8+ T cells sorted from blood, obtained in a trial of the OX40 agonist ivuxolimab. The receptors shown here come from an adult with an advanced solid tumor such as melanoma, head and neck, liver or kidney cancer. The CDR3 runs from the conserved cysteine through the conserved F or W. Fields, in order: V gene, D gene, clone size, J gene, CDR3 DNA, CDR3 protein. A D gene is named only where the DNA matches it firmly. Clone size is shown for a subset of rows, as once, few, many or a class of expanded clone.

TRBV10-1	.	.	TRBJ2-2	TGCGCCAGCAGTACCGGGCCGTTCGGGGAGCTGTTTTTT	CASSTGPFGELFF
TRBV7-2	.	.	TRBJ2-7	TGTGCCAGCAGCCCCCAGGGGCCTAACCACGAGCAGTACTTC	CASSPQGPNHEQYF
TRBV5-5	TRBD2	.	TRBJ2-7	TGTGCCAGCAGCCGAGGTAGCGGGAGGGACTCCTACGAGCAGTACTTC	CASSRGSGRDSYEQYF
TRBV11-2	.	.	TRBJ2-7	TGTGCCAGCAGGCATGGACAGCTACCTCCTCACGAGCAGTACTTC	CASRHGQLPPHEQYF
TRBV19	TRBD2	.	TRBJ2-7	TGTGCCAGTAAGGCTAGCGGGAGGGCCGGTCTCTACGAGCAGTACTTC	CASKASGRAGLYEQYF
TRBV7-6	TRBD1	.	TRBJ2-7	TGTGCCAGCAGCCCGGACAGGGTCCACGAGCAGTACTTC	CASSPDRVHEQYF
TRBV27	TRBD1	.	TRBJ2-7	TGTGCCAGCAGAGCCGGGACAGCAGCCTACGAGCAGTACTTC	CASRAGTAAYEQYF
TRBV28	.	.	TRBJ2-1	TGTGCCAGCAGCCTCGCAGGGGCGGATGAGCAGTTCTTC	CASSLAGADEQFF
TRBV7-9	TRBD2	.	TRBJ2-1	TGTGCCAGCAGCTTTCGAGCGGGGGGATCTGAGCAGTTCTTC	CASSFRAGGSEQFF
TRBV5-1	.	.	TRBJ2-1	TGCGCCAGCAGCTTGGCCTTTGGTGGCCTCCTCAATGAGCAGTTCTTC	CASSLAFGGLLNEQFF
TRBV25-1	.	.	TRBJ2-1	TGTGCCAGCAGGCGAGGGGGGCGGGATGAGCAGTTCTTC	CASRRGGRDEQFF
TRBV28	.	.	TRBJ1-5	TGTGCCAGCAGTTACCAGAACAATCAGCCCCAGCATTTT	CASSYQNNQPQHF
TRBV7-8	TRBD2	.	TRBJ2-7	TGTGCCAGCAGCCCGACTAGCGGGAGCGGAGAGCAGTACTTC	CASSPTSGSGEQYF
TRBV4-2	.	.	TRBJ2-7	TGTGCCAGCAGCCAAGATGGGGCCACGGAGCAGTACTTC	CASSQDGATEQYF
TRBV28	TRBD1	.	TRBJ2-1	TGTGCCAGCAGTCCCCAGGGGGAGCACGTCTTC	CASSPQGEHVF
TRBV12-1	.	.	TRBJ2-2	TGTGCCAGCAGACAATGGTGCGGCGGGGAGCTGTTTTTT	CASRQWCGGELFF
TRBV2	.	.	TRBJ2-2	TGTGCCAGCAGGGCATTAGCAAACACCGGGGAGCTGTTTTTT	CASRALANTGELFF
TRBV14	.	.	TRBJ2-7	TGTGCCAGCAGCTTCGGAGTTCAATCCTACGAGCAGTACTTC	CASSFGVQSYEQYF
TRBV19	TRBD2	few	TRBJ2-7	TGTGCCAGTAGTAGATTGGCTAGCGGGGGGTTCTCCTACGAGCAGTACTTC	CASSRLASGGFSYEQYF
TRBV11-1	.	.	TRBJ2-2	TGTGCCAGCACCCTCTACGGGGCCGGGGAGCTGTTTTTT	CASTLYGAGELFF
TRBV7-9	.	.	TRBJ2-2	TGTGCCAGCAAAGACACCACGAACACCGGGGAGCTGTTTTTT	CASKDTTNTGELFF
TRBV4-2	.	few	TRBJ2-7	TGTGCCAGCAGCCAAGATTACGGATCCTACGAGCAGTACTTC	CASSQDYGSYEQYF
TRBV4-1	.	.	TRBJ2-7	TGCGCCAGCAGCCAAAGGGTCCGGGGTGACGAGCAGTACTTC	CASSQRVRGDEQYF
TRBV4-1	TRBD1	.	TRBJ2-1	TGCGCCAGCAGCCCTCGCGAGATCCCGGGACAGGGGGCATATGAGCAGTTCTTC	CASSPREIPGQGAYEQFF
TRBV11-2	.	.	TRBJ2-3	TGTGCCAGCACCCCTAGCCTAGATACGCAGTATTTT	CASTPSLDTQYF
TRBV7-9	.	.	TRBJ1-2	TGTGCCAGCAGCTTAGCCGGGGAAAAAAGCTATGGCTACACCTTC	CASSLAGEKSYGYTF
TRBV18	TRBD2	.	TRBJ2-3	TGTGCCAGCTCACCGACTAGCGTGCTGATAGATACGCAGTATTTT	CASSPTSVLIDTQYF
TRBV7-2	TRBD2	once	TRBJ2-1	TGTGCCAGCAGTCCCGGGACTAGCATCTATGAGCAGTTCTTC	CASSPGTSIYEQFF
TRBV9	.	once	TRBJ2-7	TGTGCCAGCAGCGTCGACTTGGCAGGGCCGGGCGAGCAGTACTTC	CASSVDLAGPGEQYF
TRBV15	.	.	TRBJ2-6	TGTGCCACCAGCCGGAAAGGGGGAGCCAACGTCCTGACTTTC	CATSRKGGANVLTF
TRBV6-6	TRBD1	.	TRBJ1-2	TGTGCCAGCGCCAGGGGACAGCACTATGGCTACACCTTC	CASARGQHYGYTF
TRBV28	TRBD1	.	TRBJ2-7	TGTGCCAGCAGTTCCGGATCGACAGGGATCCACGAGCAGTACTTC	CASSSGSTGIHEQYF
TRBV6-6	.	.	TRBJ2-2	TGTGCCAGCAGGCCTCCAGGGCGAACCGGGGAGCTGTTTTTT	CASRPPGRTGELFF
TRBV5-1	TRBD1	once	TRBJ2-7	TGCGCCAGCAGCTTGGGCGGGACAGGGGTCGAGCAGTACTTC	CASSLGGTGVEQYF
TRBV28	.	.	TRBJ2-2	TGTGCCAGCAGCATGAACACCGGGGAGCTGTTTTTT	CASSMNTGELFF
TRBV18	.	.	TRBJ1-6	TGTGCCAGCTCACTTAACAGGGTTAACAATTCACCCCTCCACTTT	CASSLNRVNNSPLHF
TRBV28	.	.	TRBJ1-1	TGTGCCAGCAGTTTTTCCGGGACGGTGAACACTGAAGCTTTCTTT	CASSFSGTVNTEAFF
TRBV14	.	.	TRBJ1-1	TGTGCCAGCAGCCAAGGGGGAGTCAGGGCCTGGAACACTGAAGCTTTCTTT	CASSQGGVRAWNTEAFF
TRBV5-8	.	few	TRBJ2-5	TGTGCCAGCAGCAGGACAGTGGGGTCCCAAGAGACCCAGTACTTC	CASSRTVGSQETQYF
TRBV5-1	.	.	TRBJ1-4	TGCGCCAGCAGCTTGGTGCAGGGAGGAAGCGAAAAACTGTTTTTT	CASSLVQGGSEKLFF
TRBV13	TRBD2	.	TRBJ2-1	TGTGCCAGCAGCTCCCAAGGACTAGCGGGAGGGTGGGTCTTTGGTGAGCAGTTCTTC	CASSSQGLAGGWVFGEQFF
TRBV2	.	.	TRBJ2-3	TGTGCCAGCAGTGAGCAGGGCACAGATACGCAGTATTTT	CASSEQGTDTQYF
TRBV2	TRBD2	once	TRBJ2-7	TGTGCCAGCAGTGAATTGATGGTAGGGACTAGTAACGAGCAGTACTTC	CASSELMVGTSNEQYF
TRBV6-6	.	.	TRBJ2-7	TGTGCCAGCTCTCAGGCAAGCGGGCCCTCCTACGAGCAGTACTTC	CASSQASGPSYEQYF
TRBV28	TRBD1	once	TRBJ2-3	TGTGCCAGCAGTACAGGGGGCGGCACAGATACGCAGTATTTT	CASSTGGGTDTQYF
TRBV2	TRBD2	.	TRBJ2-4	TGTGCCAGCTCCGGTCTTGCGGGAGTTTCCAAAAACATTCAGTACTTC	CASSGLAGVSKNIQYF
TRBV6-1	.	.	TRBJ1-2	TGTGCCAGCAGTGTCGGAGGAGGGGTCGACTATGGCTACACCTTC	CASSVGGGVDYGYTF
TRBV5-6	TRBD2	.	TRBJ2-5	TGTGCCAGCAGTTGGACTAGCGGGAGTAGTCGGCAAGAGACCCAGTACTTC	CASSWTSGSSRQETQYF
TRBV19	TRBD2	.	TRBJ2-7	TGTGCCAGTAGTAGGGGACTATCCCCCTCCTACGAGCAGTACTTC	CASSRGLSPSYEQYF
TRBV10-3	.	.	TRBJ2-7	TGTGCCATCCAGGCCGCAGCGAAGAGCTCCTACGAGCAGTACTTC	CAIQAAAKSSYEQYF
TRBV10-3	TRBD2	.	TRBJ2-7	TGTGCCATCCGGGCCAGTGGGAGGGACGAGCAGTACTTC	CAIRASGRDEQYF
TRBV5-1	TRBD1	.	TRBJ2-3	TGCGCCAGCAGCTCCGGACAGGGGGGAGTTGACACAGATACGCAGTATTTT	CASSSGQGGVDTDTQYF
TRBV9	.	.	TRBJ1-5	TGTGCCAGCAGCGCCGCTTTTTTGAAATTGAGCAATCAGCCCCAGCATTTT	CASSAAFLKLSNQPQHF
TRBV4-2	.	medium-sized	TRBJ1-5	TGTGCCAGCAGCCAAGATGTAGGGGGAGTTCAGCCCCAGCATTTT	CASSQDVGGVQPQHF
TRBV21-1	.	.	TRBJ1-4	TGTGCCAGCAGCCTCCATCCCAACAGGGTTAATGAAAAACTGTTTTTT	CASSLHPNRVNEKLFF
TRBV19	.	.	TRBJ1-2	TGTGCCAGTAGTGTCCTTCAAACTAACTATGGCTACACCTTC	CASSVLQTNYGYTF
TRBV4-2	.	.	TRBJ2-2	TGTGCCAGCAGCCTGAGGAGGAACACCGGGGAGCTGTTTTTT	CASSLRRNTGELFF
TRBV21-1	.	.	TRBJ2-3	TGTGCCAGCAGCAAAGGAGGGGGAGGGCCCCTTTCGGGAGATACGCAGTATTTT	CASSKGGGGPLSGDTQYF
TRBV30	TRBD1	once	TRBJ1-2	TGTGCCTGGAGTGTACACAGGGGTTATGGCTACACCTTC	CAWSVHRGYGYTF